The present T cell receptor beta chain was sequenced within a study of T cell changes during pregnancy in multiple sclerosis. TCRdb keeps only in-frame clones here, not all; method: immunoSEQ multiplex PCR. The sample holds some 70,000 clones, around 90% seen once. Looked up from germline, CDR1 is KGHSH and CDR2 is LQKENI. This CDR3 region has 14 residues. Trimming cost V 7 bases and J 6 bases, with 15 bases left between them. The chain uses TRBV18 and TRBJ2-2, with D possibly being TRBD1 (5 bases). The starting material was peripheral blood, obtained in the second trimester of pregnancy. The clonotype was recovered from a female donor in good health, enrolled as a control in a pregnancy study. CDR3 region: CASFDQGKAGELFF. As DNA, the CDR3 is TGTGCCAGCTTCGACCAGGGAAAGGCCGGGGAGCTGTTTTTT.